These 10 T cell receptor beta chains came from one sample sequenced in a study of follicular helper T cells after annual influenza vaccination. Time point reported: 2015-2016 season, 7 days after influenza vaccination. TCRdb keeps only in-frame clones here, not all; method: immunoSEQ multiplex PCR. The sample gives some 9,600 clones, approximately 81% of which show up once; approximately 0.47% is in the top ten. The specimen was CXCR5+ CD38- circulating T follicular helper cells from blood, collected 7 days after influenza vaccination. Sample subset: circulating Tfh, non-naive CD4+CXCR5+PD-1+ (ICOS+CD38+ or ICOS-CD38-). These receptors originate from an adult who received the influenza vaccine.

This clone showed up just once. The rearrangement joins TRBV2 to TRBJ2-1; TRBD2 matches at 7 bases. J was trimmed by 4 bases and V by 6 bases; bases with no gene match: 6. Germline V gives CDR1 SNHLY, CDR2 FYNNEI. The CDR3 runs 14 residues. This CDR3 reads CASRGRAWYNEQFF. In DNA form, the CDR3 reads TGTGCCAGCAGGGGGAGGGCATGGTACAATGAGCAGTTCTTC.

The chain is built from TRBV5-1 and TRBJ2-3; 7 bases line up with TRBD2. V shed 3 bases, J shed 6 bases, and the junction held 7 bases outside the gene matches. Germline V gene lookup returns CDR1 SGHRS and CDR2 YFSETQ. The CDR3 contains 14 residues. CDR3 in amino acids: CASSSGGTADTQYF. CDR3 sequence (DNA): TGCGCCAGCAGCTCGGGGGGAACGGCGGATACGCAGTATTTT.

CDR3 sequence: CASSQDFNTEAFF. DNA for the CDR3: TGCGCCAGCAGCCAAGATTTCAACACTGAAGCTTTCTTT. The chain carries TRBV4-3 and TRBJ1-1; D unresolved. This CDR3 contains 13 residues. Per germline, CDR1 LGHNA and CDR2 YSLEER. Between the trimmed V and J ends, which lost 0 bases and 2 bases, there was a span of 4 bases.

This clone is a singleton in its sample. This rearrangement joins TRBV7-2 to TRBJ2-2, with TRBD2 matching over 10 bases. The CDR3 length is 17 residues. J lost 2 bases, V lost 5 bases, and 8 bases had no gene match. Germline lookup yields CDR1 SGHTA and CDR2 FQGNSA. The CDR3 here is CASSLSPSGGNTGELFF. The CDR3 nucleotides are TGTGCCAGCAGCCTATCGCCTAGCGGGGGAAACACCGGGGAGCTGTTTTTT.

The chain uses TRBV7-8 and TRBJ2-6, with TRBD1 identical over 9 bases. Germline loops: CDR1 SGHVS, CDR2 FQNEAQ. The CDR3 consists of 15 residues. Germline trimming cut 5 bases from V and 4 bases from J; bases unmatched to any gene: 3. CDR3: CASSQQGAGANVLTF. In nucleotides, the CDR3 is TGTGCCAGCAGCCAACAGGGGGCCGGGGCCAACGTCCTGACTTTC.

The genes are TRBV9 and TRBJ2-7, with TRBD1 identical over 9 bases. CDR3 length: 14 amino acids. Germline V gene data show CDR1 as SGDLS and CDR2 as YYNGEE. The junction had 4 bases not matched to a gene; V was cut back by 4 bases and J by 2 bases. CDR3 protein: CASSPRTGAYEQYF. CDR3 bases: TGTGCCAGCAGCCCTCGGACAGGGGCCTACGAGCAGTACTTC. Variable domain in full (rest from reference TRBV9 and TRBJ2-7): DSGVTQTPKHLITATGQRVTLRCSPRSGDLSVYWYQQSLDQGLQFLIQYYNGEERAKGNILERFSAQQFPDLHSELNLSSLELGDSALYFCASSPRTGAYEQYFGPGTRLTVT.

The gene calls are TRBV7-3 and TRBJ2-4, with 8 nucleotides matching TRBD1. The CDR3 is made up of 13 amino acids. Germline trimming cut 4 bases from V and 7 bases from J; bases unmatched to any gene: 3. Germline lookup yields CDR1 SGHTA and CDR2 FQGTGA. CDR3: CASSSSGGNIQYF. Here the CDR3 DNA reads TGTGCCAGCAGCTCCTCAGGGGGCAACATTCAGTACTTC.

The chain links TRBV7-9 to TRBJ2-2, with D perhaps given as TRBD1 or TRBD2 (5 bases each). Germline V CDR1 and CDR2: SEHNR, FQNEAQ (reference sequence). The CDR3 runs 17 residues. V shed 4 bases and J shed 6 bases, with 21 bases lying between them. CDR3 sequence: CASSWETDYLFAGELFF. CDR3 in DNA: TGTGCCAGCAGCTGGGAGACAGATTATCTTTTCGCCGGGGAGCTGTTTTTT.

The V call is TRBV9, the J call TRBJ2-7, with D tentatively TRBD1 or TRBD2 (5 bases each). CDR3 size: 15 residues. Germline loops: CDR1 SGDLS, CDR2 YYNGEE. The ends were cut back, 3 bases at V and 5 bases at J, with 18 bases in the middle. The CDR3 DNA reads TGTGCCAGCAGCGCTTCCCCGGGACCGGACGACGAGCAGTACTTC. Encoded protein: CASSASPGPDDEQYF. Looking up the rest from reference TRBV9 and TRBJ2-7 gives the full variable domain: DSGVTQTPKHLITATGQRVTLRCSPRSGDLSVYWYQQSLDQGLQFLIQYYNGEERAKGNILERFSAQQFPDLHSELNLSSLELGDSALYFCASSASPGPDDEQYFGPGTRLTVT.

The chain combines TRBV21-1 with TRBJ1-1; the table's TRBD1 call for D was not verified on the DNA. TRBV21-1 has pseudogene status. The length of the CDR3 is 16 residues. The CDR3, as DNA: TGTGCCAGCAGCCCCTGTGTAGACACAATTCGCACTGAAGCTTTCTTT. This sequence encodes CASSPCVDTIRTEAFF.